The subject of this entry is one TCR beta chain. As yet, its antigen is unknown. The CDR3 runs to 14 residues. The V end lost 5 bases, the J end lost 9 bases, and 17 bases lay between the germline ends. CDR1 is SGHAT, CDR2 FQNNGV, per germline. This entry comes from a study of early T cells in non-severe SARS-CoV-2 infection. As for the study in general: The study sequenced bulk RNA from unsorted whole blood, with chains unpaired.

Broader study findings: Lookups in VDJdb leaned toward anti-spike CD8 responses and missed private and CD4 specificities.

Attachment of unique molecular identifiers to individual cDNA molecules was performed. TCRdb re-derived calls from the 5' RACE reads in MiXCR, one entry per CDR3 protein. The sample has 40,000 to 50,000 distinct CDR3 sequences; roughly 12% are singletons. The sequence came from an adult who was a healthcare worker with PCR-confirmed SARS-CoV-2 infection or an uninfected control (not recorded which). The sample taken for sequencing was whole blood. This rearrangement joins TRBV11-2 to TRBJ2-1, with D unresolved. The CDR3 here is CASSPLLVGGEQFF. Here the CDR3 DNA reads TGTGCCAGCAGCCCCCTCCTAGTAGGCGGTGAGCAGTTCTTC.